This entry describes one TCR beta chain. No antigen is known for it. The record has no base qualities; no much larger clone is one base away. The source of the sample is a study of T cell responses to AZD1222 COVID-19 vaccine (dated by TCRdb to the early 2020s). Regarding the complete study: AZD1222 recipients given second doses at about 4 weeks or at about 12 weeks were pooled, since spike-specific TCR depth and breadth were not found to differ between the two schedules. A total of just over 230 trial participants underwent TCR sequencing, of whom 200 to 220 received two doses of AZD1222 and 26 received two doses of the MenACWY control vaccine. Trial participants were enrolled into age subgroups of 18-55, 56-69 and 70-plus years, which contained approximately 150, 28 and 58 TCR-sequenced participants, respectively. Results and caveats for the whole study, not just this receptor: Epitopes outside the regions mutated in the B.1.351 and B.1.1.7 variants were reportedly recognized by nearly half of the unique spike-specific TCRs. The vaccine-associated CD4 TCRs covered the entire spike protein, and the dominant responses fell in regions 160-218 and 743-854. No day 14 peak-response samples were available, so repertoires were characterized only after the peak T cell response. Most participants were white British and females outnumbered males, and the authors suggested that clonal diversity may have been underestimated. The 56-69-year group was small, and its depth increase did not reach significance, likely because of low power. A significant rise in spike-specific TCR breadth and depth was observed after two AZD1222 doses relative to day 0 and relative to MenACWY recipients. Conclusions about previously exposed vaccinees are limited because only a handful of AZD1222 recipients were SARS-CoV-2 seropositive at baseline.

Reading the label with the study, this specimen's time point is: baseline before first vaccination. Samples from vaccinated people were obtained from the UK trials COV001 and COV002, which included a single-blind randomized controlled phase 2/3 trial of AZD1222 (ChAdOx1 nCoV-19) in healthy adults. Trial participant PBMC samples were collected at day 0 and day 28 after the second dose for TCRbeta chain sequencing. The CDR3, cysteine through phenylalanine, is 15 amino acids long. The kept DNA is CDR3 alone, 45 bases in frame from the first base. The junction shows trimming of 2 bases on V and 0 bases on J, plus 8 bases between the germline ends. The germline V gene (reference sequence) yields MNHNY for CDR1 and SVGAGI for CDR2. The CDR3 regions of human TCRbeta chains were subjected to immunosequencing. The paper's processing steps were these. Repertoire TCRs were matched against a reference library of SARS-CoV-2-specific TCRs generated with the MIRA antigen-specificity platform. Breadth was defined as the fraction of unique TCRs that were SARS-CoV-2-associated. Depth was defined as the fraction of total T cells that were SARS-CoV-2-associated. Using the MIRA data, each spike-specific TCR was mapped to the spike region that the TCR reacts to and placed in a CD4 or CD8 class. Log10-transformed breadth and depth values were compared by one-way ANOVA with Sidak's multiple comparisons tests. The immuneACCESS repertoire file appears here via TCRdb, limited to in-frame rearrangements. These files lack a portion of the clones; in checked studies, under half of the deficit traces to unresolved V genes, and the cause of the others is not known. V and J calls and clone size are given by that table; D and trimming were obtained from the DNA. For this sample there are about 67,000 clones; roughly 84% appear just once. Clones ranked in the top ten supply 21% of the sample.

The TCR comes from an adult in good health. The chain links TRBV6-6 with TRBJ2-1; the D gene cannot be named for sure. The specimen comprised peripheral blood, sampled on day 0 of AZD1222 vaccination. The bases are TGTGCCAGCAGTTACGTGGGAAGCTCCTACAATGAGCAGTTCTTC. Its coded protein is CASSYVGSSYNEQFF.